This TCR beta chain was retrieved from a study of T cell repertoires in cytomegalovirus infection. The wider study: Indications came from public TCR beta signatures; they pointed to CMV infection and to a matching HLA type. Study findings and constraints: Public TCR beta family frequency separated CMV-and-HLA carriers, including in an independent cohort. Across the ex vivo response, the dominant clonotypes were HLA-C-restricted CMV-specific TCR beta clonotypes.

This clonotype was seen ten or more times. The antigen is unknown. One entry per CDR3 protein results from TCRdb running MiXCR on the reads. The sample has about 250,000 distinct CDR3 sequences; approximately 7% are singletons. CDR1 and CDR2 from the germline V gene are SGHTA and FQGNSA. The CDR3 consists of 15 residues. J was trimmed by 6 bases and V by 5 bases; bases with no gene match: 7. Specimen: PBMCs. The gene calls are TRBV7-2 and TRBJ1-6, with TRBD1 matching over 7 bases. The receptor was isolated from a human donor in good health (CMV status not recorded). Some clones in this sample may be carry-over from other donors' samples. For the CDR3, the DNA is TGTGCCAGCAGCCCAGTAGGGGGCAGTAATTCACCCCTCCACTTT. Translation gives CASSPVGGSNSPLHF.